This section outlines one TCR beta chain sequence together with its context. This specimen comes from a study of monozygotic twins with inflammatory bowel disease. The CDR3 loop spans 15 amino acids. A total RNA quantity of around 3.5 ug went into each TCR library. TCRdb re-called the 5' RACE reads, yielding one record per CDR3 amino acid sequence without DNA. Recorded for this sample: over 100,000 distinct CDR3 sequences. Every single donor had a roughly 2.5 ml blood sample drawn. The total RNA came straight from whole blood, and T cells were not sorted beforehand. This TCR derives from a human donor with ulcerative colitis or Crohn's disease, or a healthy co-twin of an affected twin (not recorded which). The sample comprised blood. The chain is built from TRBV12-3 or TRBV12-4 and TRBJ2-1. CDR3 region: CASSFQGSSYNEQFF.